These 25 T cell receptor beta chains were sequenced from one sample in a study of OX40 agonist ivuxolimab in advanced cancers. This table comes from immunoSEQ multiplex PCR, and its TCRdb copy is limited to in-frame clones, with some not included. The sample yields about 110,000 clones, about 92% seen once. The sample here was CD4+ or CD8+ T cells sorted from blood, taken in a trial of the OX40 agonist ivuxolimab. The source of these receptors is an adult with an advanced solid tumor such as melanoma, head and neck, liver or kidney cancer.

As to this clone: Other DNA sequences in the same sample also yield this CDR3. The chain has TRBV7-3 and TRBJ2-1; unclear D gene. Germline assignment: CDR1 SGHTA and CDR2 FQGTGA. The V and J ends lost 1 base and 5 bases respectively, with 9 bases between them. The CDR3 has 14 residues. CDR3 in amino acids: CASSLISGDNEQFF. For the CDR3, the DNA is TGTGCCAGCAGCTTAATTTCTGGGGACAATGAGCAGTTCTTC.

The gene calls are TRBV28 and TRBJ2-3, with 11 bases fitting TRBD2. The CDR3 has 16 amino acids. After removal of 1 base from V and 2 bases from J, the junction contained 2 bases not matched to a gene. Germline V lookup: CDR1 MDHEN, CDR2 SYDVKM. In nucleotides, the CDR3 is TGTGCCAGCAGTTTATTAGCGGGAGGGTACACAGATACGCAGTATTTT. This gives the protein CASSLLAGGYTDTQYF.

In nucleotides, the CDR3 is TGTGCCAGCAGTTCTCAGGGGTGGGCTTTCTTT. This encodes CASSSQGWAFF. V is TRBV6-5 and J is TRBJ1-1; a weak D match, TRBD1 (6 bases). CDR1 is MNHEY, CDR2 SVGAGI, per germline. The CDR3 extends over 11 amino acids. V dropped 4 bases and J dropped 11 bases, with 11 bases sitting between them.

This chain uses TRBV5-5 with TRBJ1-2, with a possible D match to TRBD1 (6 bases). Trimming removed 6 bases at V and 6 bases at J, with 15 bases between. Germline CDR1 and CDR2: SGHKS and YYEKEE (reference sequence). This CDR3 is 13 amino acids long. The CDR3 here is CASNPQGRDGYTF. The DNA of the CDR3 is TGTGCCAGCAACCCACAGGGACGAGATGGCTACACCTTC. Based on the CDR3 plus reference TRBV5-5 and TRBJ1-2, the full variable domain is DAGVTQSPTHLIKTRGQQVTLRCSPISGHKSVSWYQQVLGQGPQFIFQYYEKEERGRGNFPDRFSARQFPNYSSELNVNALLLGDSALYLCASNPQGRDGYTFGSGTRLTVV.

The genes are TRBV7-9 and TRBJ2-7; 8 nucleotides line up with TRBD1. Trimming at V came to 5 bases and at J to 1 base, leaving 7 bases not matched to a gene. The CDR3 runs to 15 residues. The germline CDR1 and CDR2 sequences are SEHNR and FQNEAQ (reference sequence). CDR3 sequence: CASSRSGTGSYEQYF. The CDR3 DNA sequence: TGTGCCAGCAGCCGATCCGGGACAGGATCCTACGAGCAGTACTTC.

The chain carries TRBV14 and TRBJ1-1; no clear D. This CDR3 spans 14 amino acids. V lost 1 base to trimming and J lost 1 base, with 7 bases between them. CDR1 is SGHDN, CDR2 FVKESK, per germline. The DNA of the CDR3 is TGTGCCAGCAGCCAAGTTACAGAGAACACTGAAGCTTTCTTT. Translated: CASSQVTENTEAFF.

This chain connects TRBV7-3 to TRBJ2-1; 9 bases align to TRBD2. Losses at the gene ends were 5 bases for V and 2 bases for J; bases not matched to a gene: 7. CDR3 length equals 16 residues. The germline gives CDR1 SGHTA, CDR2 FQGTGA. CDR3 residues: CASSPAGGAAYNEQFF. DNA of the CDR3: TGTGCCAGCAGCCCCGCGGGGGGGGCCGCCTACAATGAGCAGTTCTTC.

This clone was seen once. J is TRBJ2-2 and V is TRBV6-1; D gene uncertain. This CDR3 is 13 amino acids long. Germline values: CDR1 MNHNS, CDR2 SASEGT. Trimming shortened V by 6 bases and J by 1 base, and 6 bases separated the two germline ends. The CDR3 loop reads CASRERNTGELFF. In DNA, the CDR3 is TGTGCCAGCAGGGAGAGGAACACCGGGGAGCTGTTTTTT.

The J gene is TRBJ2-2, the V gene TRBV4-1; 10 bases match TRBD1. The CDR3 covers 16 residues. Germline lookup yields CDR1 MGHRA and CDR2 YSYEKL. J gave up 3 bases and V 7 bases, and 8 bases lay outside the gene matches. Here the CDR3 DNA reads TGCGCCAGCACCCCAGGGGACAGGGGTTACACCGGGGAGCTGTTTTTT. Its protein product is CASTPGDRGYTGELFF.

The genes are TRBV5-1 and TRBJ2-7; the D gene is possibly TRBD1 (6 bases). Trimming pared 1 base from V and 5 bases from J, leaving 19 bases between. Looked up from germline, CDR1 is SGHRS and CDR2 is YFSETQ. CDR3 length: 16 residues. Here the CDR3 DNA reads TGCGCCAGCAGCTTGACCAAGACAGGAGATCCGAACGAGCAGTACTTC. It specifies CASSLTKTGDPNEQYF.

The chain links TRBV28 to TRBJ1-1; unclear D gene. The CDR3 contains 10 residues. V dropped 8 bases and J dropped 7 bases, with 8 bases sitting between them. The germline V gene encodes CDR1 MDHEN and CDR2 SYDVKM. CDR3: CASSSFEAFF. The CDR3 coding sequence is TGTGCCAGCTCAAGTTTTGAAGCTTTCTTT.

The chain uses TRBV9 and TRBJ1-4; D is perhaps TRBD1 (6 bases). CDR3 length: 14 amino acids. Trimming left V 3 bases short and J 6 bases short, with 12 bases between. Germline lookup yields CDR1 SGDLS and CDR2 YYNGEE. The chain's CDR3 is CASSGGAGDEKLFF. The CDR3 bases are TGTGCCAGCAGCGGAGGGGCAGGGGATGAAAAACTGTTTTTT.

V and J are TRBV5-4 and TRBJ1-2; D is possibly TRBD1 (5 bases). This CDR3 has 15 amino acids. V gave up 4 bases and J gave up 5 bases, with 18 bases separating them. Looked up from germline, CDR1 is SGHNT and CDR2 is YYREEE (reference sequence). CDR3 protein: CASSGRQQTLYGYTF. Here the CDR3 DNA reads TGTGCCAGCAGCGGGAGACAGCAAACTTTGTATGGCTACACCTTC. Drawing the rest from reference TRBV5-4 and TRBJ1-2, the complete variable domain is ETGVTQSPTHLIKTRGQQVTLRCSSQSGHNTVSWYQQALGQGPQFIFQYYREEENGRGNFPPRFSGLQFPNYSSELNVNALELDDSALYLCASSGRQQTLYGYTFGSGTRLTVV.

The gene calls are TRBV11-1 and TRBJ2-3; TRBD1 or TRBD2 may be the D gene (5 bases each). Germline CDR1 reads SGHAT; CDR2 reads FQDESV (reference sequence). V gave up 8 bases and J gave up 4 bases, with 19 bases separating them. This CDR3 comprises 15 residues. CDR3 coding DNA: TGTGCCAGCGAGTCTCAGGGACGCCTCTCAGATACGCAGTATTTT. It encodes CASESQGRLSDTQYF.

The chain links TRBV4-3 to TRBJ2-7; TRBD1 aligns across 8 bases. Germline V gene lookup returns CDR1 LGHNA and CDR2 YSLEER. Germline trimming cut 0 bases from V and 3 bases from J; bases unmatched to any gene: 7. There are 16 residues in the CDR3. CDR3 sequence (DNA): TGCGCCAGCAGCCAAGAATGGGCAGGGGGCATCTACGAGCAGTACTTC. Its protein is CASSQEWAGGIYEQYF.

This clone was observed a single time. The chain is built from TRBV28 and TRBJ1-2; D perhaps matches TRBD1 (6 bases). V was trimmed by 5 bases and J by 6 bases, leaving 16 bases between them. Germline V gene lookup returns CDR1 MDHEN and CDR2 SYDVKM. The length of the CDR3 is 14 residues. The CDR3 coding sequence is TGTGCCAGCAGTCCACCTGACAGGTGGCATGGCTACACCTTC. As protein: CASSPPDRWHGYTF.

The chain is built from TRBV10-3 and TRBJ1-5; D is ambiguous. Germline CDR1 is ENHRY and CDR2 is SYGVKD. The CDR3 spans 13 residues. V gave up 3 bases and J gave up 1 base, with 4 bases separating them. The CDR3 here is CAISDMSNQPQHF. DNA of the CDR3: TGTGCCATCAGTGACATGAGCAATCAGCCCCAGCATTTT.

The V gene is TRBV28, the J gene TRBJ1-3, with TRBD1 as a possible D gene (5 bases). The CDR3 is made up of 14 amino acids. Germline assignment: CDR1 MDHEN and CDR2 SYDVKM. The V end lost 6 bases, the J end lost 7 bases, and 16 bases lay between the germline ends. CDR3 sequence (DNA): TGTGCCAGCAGAGGTGGGGGGTTAAAGAACACCATATATTTT. Translated, it gives CASRGGGLKNTIYF.

This clone was observed a single time. The chain carries TRBV5-1 and TRBJ2-7, with TRBD1 matching over 7 bases. This CDR3 region has 15 residues. Germline CDR1 and CDR2: SGHRS and YFSETQ. Unmatched junction bases numbered 9, after V lost 4 bases and J lost 2 bases. The CDR3 protein is CASSPDRSTPYEQYF. CDR3 bases: TGCGCCAGCAGCCCGGACAGGTCGACTCCCTACGAGCAGTACTTC.

The chain uses TRBV11-2 and TRBJ1-6, with 7 bases identical to TRBD1. Germline CDR1 and CDR2: SGHAT and FQNNGV. The CDR3 covers 14 residues. With V trimmed by 4 bases and J by 6 bases, 3 bases remained unmatched. The CDR3 region has the DNA TGTGCCAGCAGCTGGGGACAGACTAATTCACCCCTCCACTTT. Its translation is CASSWGQTNSPLHF.

The chain recombines TRBV4-2 with TRBJ1-5; D gene unclear. The germline CDR1 and CDR2 sequences are LGHNA and YNFKEQ. The CDR3 runs 14 residues. V was trimmed by 0 bases and J by 5 bases, leaving 8 bases between them. In nucleotides, the CDR3 is TGTGCCAGCAGCCAAGAGGCCGGGGATCAGCCCCAGCATTTT. Translating it yields CASSQEAGDQPQHF.

This rearrangement joins TRBV19 to TRBJ1-2; 7 positions agree with TRBD1. In germline, CDR1 is LNHDA, CDR2 SQIVND (reference sequence). J lost 7 bases, V lost 6 bases, and 14 bases had no gene match. This CDR3 is 15 amino acids long. The CDR3 nucleotides are TGTGCCAGTAGGCCCAGATCTACAGGGGAAGGTGGCTACACCTTC. This gives the protein CASRPRSTGEGGYTF.

This sequence joins TRBV30 and TRBJ2-3, with unresolved D. The CDR3 extends over 13 amino acids. Trimming removed 3 bases at V and 5 bases at J, with 12 bases between. Germline CDR1 GTSNPN, CDR2 SVGIG (reference sequence). CDR3 in amino acids: CAWSQNLLDTQYF. CDR3 nucleotides: TGTGCCTGGAGCCAAAACCTTTTAGATACGCAGTATTTT.

The chain uses TRBV19 and TRBJ1-5; a weak D match, TRBD1 (6 bases). V was shortened by 8 bases and J by 5 bases, with 10 bases between the two germline ends. Germline V gene data show CDR1 as LNHDA and CDR2 as SQIVND (reference sequence). This CDR3 is built from 12 residues. DNA for the CDR3: TGTGCCAGTGGGGGCTTCGATCAGCCCCAGCATTTT. As protein: CASGGFDQPQHF.

The chain has TRBV11-2 and TRBJ2-3, with TRBD1 matching 7 bases. V lost 5 bases, J lost 5 bases, and 4 bases stayed unmatched. This CDR3 is 13 amino acids long. Germline CDR1 is SGHAT and CDR2 is FQNNGV. The CDR3 loop reads CASSVDREDTQYF. The CDR3 nucleotides are TGTGCCAGCAGCGTCGACAGGGAAGATACGCAGTATTTT. Supplemented by reference TRBV11-2 and TRBJ2-3, the full variable domain reads EAGVAQSPRYKIIEKRQSVAFWCNPISGHATLYWYQQILGQGPKLLIQFQNNGVVDDSQLPKDRFSAERLKGVDSTLKIQPAKLEDSAVYLCASSVDREDTQYFGPGTRLTVL.